Below, one TCR beta chain is given with its context. The record originates from a study of blood T cell repertoires in COVID-19. Across the study: The samples span acute and convalescent COVID-19 from the United States, Italy and Spain. The cDNA or gDNA used as material had been derived from T cells, B-cell-depleted T cells, or PBMCs.

The length of the CDR3 is 16 residues. CDR1 is MNHNY and CDR2 is SVGAGI in the germline V gene (reference sequence). V gave up 7 bases and J gave up 0 bases, with 17 bases separating them. Seattle participants joined during active infection and were tracked over time. Study processing details: Cell counts per sample came from amplifying reference gene primers. The data were produced by immunoSEQ multiplex PCR, yet TCRdb's version contains in-frame clones alone and is incomplete. V and J calls and clone size are copied from that table; D and trimming were computed from the DNA. The sample holds 70,000 to 90,000 clones, around nine tenths seen once.

The sequence was collected from a man older than 75 with COVID-19, enrolled during active disease. The chain uses TRBV6-6 and TRBJ2-3; D may be TRBD1 (6 bases). The sample taken for sequencing was peripheral blood. CDR3 sequence reads: CASNTGKLGSTDTQYF. The CDR3 region has the DNA TGTGCCAGCAACACAGGGAAACTAGGGAGCACAGATACGCAGTATTTT.